This paragraph reports one TCR beta chain. This specimen comes from a study of glioma-infiltrating T cells after dendritic cell vaccination. V was cut by 7 bases and J by 3 bases, with 16 bases left in between. Germline V gives CDR1 SGHRS, CDR2 YFSETQ. The CDR3 spans 15 residues. Repertoires were generated with immunoSEQ multiplex PCR, while TCRdb's copy carries only in-frame clones and drops some. The table shows fewer than 75,000 clones, with around 81% occurring only once. The sample here was blood, taken before dendritic cell vaccination. The V gene is TRBV5-1, the J gene TRBJ2-2; D may be TRBD2 (5 bases). The receptor comes from a human donor with glioblastoma. The CDR3 is CASGRDTQDTGELFF. Here the CDR3 DNA reads TGCGCCAGCGGCCGGGATACGCAGGACACCGGGGAGCTGTTTTTT.